Listed below are T cell receptor beta chains from one sample, sequenced in a study of CD8 T cells in Susac syndrome. TCRdb re-derived calls from the immunoSEQ multiplex PCR reads in MiXCR, one entry per CDR3 protein. This table has about 290,000 distinct CDR3 sequences, 70% to 90% appearing once. Sequenced material: CD8+ T cells from PBMCs. These receptors were obtained from a human donor with multiple sclerosis. Both conserved end residues are part of each CDR3. The D gene is left open where the match is weak. Where a row states a size, it is once, few, many or the class of an expanded clone; other rows omit it.

d_gene: .
abundance: once
j_gene: TRBJ1-1
v_gene: TRBV6-4
CDR3nt: TGTGCCAGCATGGCAGACATGAACACTGAAGCTTTCTTT
CDR3aa: CASMADMNTEAFF

d_gene: TRBD1
abundance: .
j_gene: TRBJ2-5
v_gene: TRBV29-1
CDR3nt: TGCAGCGTGGACCATCCGGGACAGGGGGAAGAGACCCAGTACTTC
CDR3aa: CSVDHPGQGEETQYF

d_gene: .
abundance: few
j_gene: TRBJ2-2
v_gene: TRBV7-6
CDR3nt: TGTGCCAGCAGCTCGTATGGGACGGACACCGGGGAGCTGTTTTTT
CDR3aa: CASSSYGTDTGELFF

d_gene: .
abundance: .
j_gene: TRBJ2-7
v_gene: TRBV27
CDR3nt: .
CDR3aa: CASSLLRAEGPYEQYF

d_gene: TRBD1
abundance: .
j_gene: TRBJ2-7
v_gene: TRBV7-9
CDR3nt: TGTGCCAGCAGCTTAGGACAGGGGCCGAAATCCTACGAGCAGTACTTC
CDR3aa: CASSLGQGPKSYEQYF

d_gene: .
abundance: few
j_gene: TRBJ2-3
v_gene: TRBV4-2
CDR3nt: TGTGCCAGCAGCCAAGATGAACTAGATACGCAGTATTTT
CDR3aa: CASSQDELDTQYF

d_gene: .
abundance: .
j_gene: TRBJ2-2
v_gene: TRBV4-1
CDR3nt: TGCGCCAGCAGCCAACAGGGTAACACCGGGGAGCTGTTTTTT
CDR3aa: CASSQQGNTGELFF

d_gene: TRBD1
abundance: .
j_gene: TRBJ2-7
v_gene: TRBV28
CDR3nt: TGTGCCAGCAGGATTCGGGACAGGGGTCACGAGCAGTACTTC
CDR3aa: CASRIRDRGHEQYF

d_gene: TRBD2
abundance: few
j_gene: TRBJ2-1
v_gene: TRBV4-1
CDR3nt: TGCGCCAGCAGCCAAGGGACTAGCGGAGACTACAATGAGCAGTTCTTC
CDR3aa: CASSQGTSGDYNEQFF

d_gene: .
abundance: .
j_gene: TRBJ1-2
v_gene: TRBV24-1
CDR3nt: TGTGCCACCAGCGAAGGGTACGGCTACACCTTC
CDR3aa: CATSEGYGYTF

d_gene: .
abundance: once
j_gene: TRBJ1-1
v_gene: TRBV12-3/TRBV12-4
CDR3nt: TGTGCCAGCAGTTTCTCATACAGGGAAGTGAGTAAGGCTTTCTTT
CDR3aa: CASSFSYREVSKAFF

d_gene: .
abundance: .
j_gene: TRBJ1-1
v_gene: TRBV27
CDR3nt: TGTGCCAGCAGTATACAGGGGAACACTGAAGCTTTCTTT
CDR3aa: CASSIQGNTEAFF

d_gene: .
abundance: once
j_gene: TRBJ2-5
v_gene: TRBV20-1
CDR3nt: TGCAGTGCTAGAGATCTGCGGTACCAAGAGACCCAGTACTTC
CDR3aa: CSARDLRYQETQYF

d_gene: .
abundance: once
j_gene: TRBJ2-1
v_gene: TRBV4-3
CDR3nt: TGCGCCAGCAGCCAAGGGGCACGGATAGCCTACAATGAGCAGTTCTTC
CDR3aa: CASSQGARIAYNEQFF

d_gene: TRBD1
abundance: .
j_gene: TRBJ2-7
v_gene: TRBV6-1
CDR3nt: TGTGCCAGCGGGGACAGGGCCGAGCAGTACTTC
CDR3aa: CASGDRAEQYF

d_gene: TRBD1
abundance: .
j_gene: TRBJ2-5
v_gene: TRBV6-5
CDR3nt: TGTGCCAGCAGACTCGACAGGGGGCTGGAGGAGACCCAGTACTTC
CDR3aa: CASRLDRGLEETQYF

d_gene: TRBD1
abundance: .
j_gene: TRBJ1-2
v_gene: TRBV7-8
CDR3nt: TGTGCCAGCAGTAGTACAGGGGGATTCTATGGCTACACCTTC
CDR3aa: CASSSTGGFYGYTF

d_gene: TRBD1
abundance: .
j_gene: TRBJ2-1
v_gene: TRBV28
CDR3nt: TGTGCCAGCAGTGTTCCCAGGACAGGGAATGAGCAGTTCTTC
CDR3aa: CASSVPRTGNEQFF

d_gene: TRBD2
abundance: .
j_gene: TRBJ2-5
v_gene: TRBV3-1
CDR3nt: TGTGCCAGCAGCCCTTCCGGGACTAGCGGGAGCCGGGGCCAGACCCAGTACTTC
CDR3aa: CASSPSGTSGSRGQTQYF

d_gene: TRBD2
abundance: once
j_gene: TRBJ2-7
v_gene: TRBV11-2
CDR3nt: TGTGCCAGCAGCCCCCACCTACCCGGGACTCTGGGACTAGCGGCTTTCTACGAGCAGTACTTC
CDR3aa: CASSPHLPGTLGLAAFYEQYF

d_gene: .
abundance: .
j_gene: TRBJ2-5
v_gene: TRBV14
CDR3nt: TGTGCCAGCAGCCAACCCGGGACGGCGGTTGGGACCCAGTACTTC
CDR3aa: CASSQPGTAVGTQYF

d_gene: .
abundance: .
j_gene: TRBJ2-7
v_gene: TRBV27
CDR3nt: TGTGCCAGCAGTTTCCGGGACGTTAGCTACGAGCAGTACTTC
CDR3aa: CASSFRDVSYEQYF

d_gene: .
abundance: .
j_gene: TRBJ2-1
v_gene: TRBV28
CDR3nt: TGTGCCAGCAGTTTATTAGCAACTAGTACAGATGAGCAGTTCTTC
CDR3aa: CASSLLATSTDEQFF

d_gene: .
abundance: .
j_gene: TRBJ2-1
v_gene: TRBV4-3
CDR3nt: TGCGCCAGCAGCCAGGGTAGGTTCAATGAGCAGTTCTTC
CDR3aa: CASSQGRFNEQFF

d_gene: .
abundance: .
j_gene: TRBJ2-7
v_gene: TRBV7-9
CDR3nt: TGTGCCAGCAGCTCAGGTGGCGGAGGGTACCACAGCTCCTACGAGCAGTACTTC
CDR3aa: CASSSGGGGYHSSYEQYF

d_gene: .
abundance: .
j_gene: TRBJ1-2
v_gene: TRBV5-1
CDR3nt: TGCGCCAGCAGCTTGGAGGCAGCAGAAAGCTATGGCTACACCTTC
CDR3aa: CASSLEAAESYGYTF

d_gene: TRBD1
abundance: .
j_gene: TRBJ2-1
v_gene: TRBV7-3
CDR3nt: TGTGCCAGCAGCTTAATGGGGACAGGGAATGAGCAGTTCTTC
CDR3aa: CASSLMGTGNEQFF

d_gene: .
abundance: .
j_gene: TRBJ1-1
v_gene: TRBV4-3
CDR3nt: TGCGCCAGCAGCCAAGCCTGGGGCACCAAAGCCCGCATCAACACTGAAGCTTTCTTT
CDR3aa: CASSQAWGTKARINTEAFF